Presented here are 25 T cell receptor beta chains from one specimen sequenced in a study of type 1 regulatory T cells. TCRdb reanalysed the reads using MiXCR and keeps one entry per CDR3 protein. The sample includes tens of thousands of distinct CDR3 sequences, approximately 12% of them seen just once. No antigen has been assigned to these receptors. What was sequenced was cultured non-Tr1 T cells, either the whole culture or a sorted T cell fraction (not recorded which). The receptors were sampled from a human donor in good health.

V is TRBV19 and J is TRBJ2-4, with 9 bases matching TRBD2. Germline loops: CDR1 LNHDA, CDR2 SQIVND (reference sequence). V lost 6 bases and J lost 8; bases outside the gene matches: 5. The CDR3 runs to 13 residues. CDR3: CASRVAGADIQYF. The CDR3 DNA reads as TGTGCCAGTAGGGTAGCGGGAGCGGACATTCAGTACTTC.

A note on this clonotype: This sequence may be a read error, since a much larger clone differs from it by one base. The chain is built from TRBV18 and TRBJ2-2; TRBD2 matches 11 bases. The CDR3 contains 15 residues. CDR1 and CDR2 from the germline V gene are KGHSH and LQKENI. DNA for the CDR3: TGTGCCGGCTCTCCACTAGCGGGAGTATCCGGGGAGCTGTTTTTT. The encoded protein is CAGSPLAGVSGELFF.

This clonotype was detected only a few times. The DNA for the CDR3 is TGTGCCATTAGTTGGGGGGACACTGAAGCTTTCTTT. As protein: CAISWGDTEAFF. The chain carries TRBV10-3 and TRBJ1-1; a weak D match, TRBD1 (5 bases). CDR1 and CDR2 (germline): ENHRY, SYGVKD. CDR3 length equals 12 residues. V gave up 9 bases and J gave up 3 bases, with 11 bases separating them.

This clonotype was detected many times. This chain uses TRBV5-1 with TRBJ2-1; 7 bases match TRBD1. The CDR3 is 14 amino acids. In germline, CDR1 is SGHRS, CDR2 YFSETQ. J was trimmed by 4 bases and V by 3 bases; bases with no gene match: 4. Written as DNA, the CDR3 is TGCGCCAGCAGCTCGGGACAGCCTTACAATGAGCAGTTCTTC. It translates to CASSSGQPYNEQFF.

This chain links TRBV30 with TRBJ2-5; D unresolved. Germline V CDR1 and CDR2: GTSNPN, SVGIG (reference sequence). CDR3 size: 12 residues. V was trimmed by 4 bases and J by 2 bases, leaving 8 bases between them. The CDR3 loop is CAWTAAQETQYF. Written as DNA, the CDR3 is TGTGCCTGGACGGCTGCTCAAGAGACCCAGTACTTC. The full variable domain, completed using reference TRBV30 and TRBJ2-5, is SQTIHQWPATLVQPVGSPLSLECTVEGTSNPNLYWYRQAAGRGLQLLFYSVGIGQISSEVPQNLSASRPQDRQFILSSKKLLLSDSGFYLCAWTAAQETQYFGPGTRLLVL.

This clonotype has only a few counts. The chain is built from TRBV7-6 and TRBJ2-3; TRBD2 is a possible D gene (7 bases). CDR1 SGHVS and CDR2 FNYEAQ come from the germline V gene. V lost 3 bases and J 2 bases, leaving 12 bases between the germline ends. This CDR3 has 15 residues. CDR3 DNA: TGTGCCAGCAGCTTGAAGGGGGGGGTCACAGATACGCAGTATTTT. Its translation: CASSLKGGVTDTQYF.

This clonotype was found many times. CDR3 protein: CATSDSSGSSYNEQFF. In nucleotides, the CDR3 is TGTGCCACCAGTGACTCCAGCGGGAGCTCCTACAATGAGCAGTTCTTC. The chain uses TRBV24-1 and TRBJ2-1; TRBD2 matches at 8 bases. V shed 4 bases, J shed 0 bases, and the junction held 4 bases outside the gene matches. The CDR3 spans 16 residues. Germline V gene lookup returns CDR1 KGHDR and CDR2 SFDVKD.

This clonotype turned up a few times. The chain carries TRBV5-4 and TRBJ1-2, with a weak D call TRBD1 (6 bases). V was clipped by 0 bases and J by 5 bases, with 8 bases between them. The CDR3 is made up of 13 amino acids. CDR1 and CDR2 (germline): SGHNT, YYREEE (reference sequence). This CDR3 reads CASSLAGVYGYTF. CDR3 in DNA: TGTGCCAGCAGCTTGGCAGGGGTTTATGGCTACACCTTC.

CDR3 DNA: TGTGCCAGCAGCGTAGTTGCCGGGTCCAGCACCGGGGAGCTGTTTTTT. Encoded protein: CASSVVAGSSTGELFF. The chain combines TRBV9 with TRBJ2-2; no definite D call. Germline V CDR1 and CDR2: SGDLS, YYNGEE. V dropped 0 bases and J dropped 4 bases, with 13 bases sitting between them. The CDR3 spans 16 residues.

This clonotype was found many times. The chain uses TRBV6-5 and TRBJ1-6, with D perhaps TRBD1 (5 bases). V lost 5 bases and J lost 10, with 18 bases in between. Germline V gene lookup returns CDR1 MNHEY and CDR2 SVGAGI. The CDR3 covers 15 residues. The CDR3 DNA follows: TGTGCCAGCAGTAGAGACCGGCAGGGTGGGTCACCCCTCCACTTT. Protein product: CASSRDRQGGSPLHF.

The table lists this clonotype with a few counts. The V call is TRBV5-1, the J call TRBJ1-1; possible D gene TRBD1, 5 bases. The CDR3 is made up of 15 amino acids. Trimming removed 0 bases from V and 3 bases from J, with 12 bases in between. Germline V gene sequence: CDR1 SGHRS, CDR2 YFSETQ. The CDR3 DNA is TGCGCCAGCAGCTTGGCAGGGATTGGGTACACTGAAGCTTTCTTT. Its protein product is CASSLAGIGYTEAFF.

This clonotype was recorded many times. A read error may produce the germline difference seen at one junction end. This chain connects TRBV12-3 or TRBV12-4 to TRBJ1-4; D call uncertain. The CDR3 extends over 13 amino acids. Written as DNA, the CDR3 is TGTGCCAGCAGTTTAGAAAGTGTGTCTGTCCGGATTTTT. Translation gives CASSLESVSVRIF.

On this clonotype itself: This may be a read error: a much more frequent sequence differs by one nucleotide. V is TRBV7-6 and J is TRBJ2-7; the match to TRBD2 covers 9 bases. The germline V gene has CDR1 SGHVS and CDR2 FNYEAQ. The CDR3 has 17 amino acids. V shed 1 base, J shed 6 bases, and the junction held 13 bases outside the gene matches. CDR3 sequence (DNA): TGTGCCAGCAGCTTAGTGGGGTCCGGGACTAGCAACAGCGAGCAGTACTTC. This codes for CASSLVGSGTSNSEQYF.

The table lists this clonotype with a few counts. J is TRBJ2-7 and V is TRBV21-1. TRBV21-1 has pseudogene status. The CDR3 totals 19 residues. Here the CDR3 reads CASSRPIVEGMVVKYEQYF. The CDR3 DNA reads TGTGCCAGCAGCAGACCGATAGTTGAAGGTATGGTCGTGAAATACGAGCAGTACTTC.

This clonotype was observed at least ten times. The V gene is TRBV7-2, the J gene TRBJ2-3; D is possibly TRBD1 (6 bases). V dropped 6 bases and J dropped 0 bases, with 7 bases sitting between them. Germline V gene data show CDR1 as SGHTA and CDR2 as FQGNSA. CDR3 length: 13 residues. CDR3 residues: CASSTGSTDTQYF. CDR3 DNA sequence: TGTGCCAGCAGTACAGGGAGCACAGATACGCAGTATTTT.

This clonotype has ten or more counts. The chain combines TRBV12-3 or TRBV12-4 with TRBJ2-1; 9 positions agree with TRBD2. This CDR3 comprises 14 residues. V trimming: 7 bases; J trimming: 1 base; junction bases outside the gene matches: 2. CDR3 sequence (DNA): TGTGCCAGCATTAGCGGGAGTTCCTACAATGAGCAGTTCTTC. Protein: CASISGSSYNEQFF.

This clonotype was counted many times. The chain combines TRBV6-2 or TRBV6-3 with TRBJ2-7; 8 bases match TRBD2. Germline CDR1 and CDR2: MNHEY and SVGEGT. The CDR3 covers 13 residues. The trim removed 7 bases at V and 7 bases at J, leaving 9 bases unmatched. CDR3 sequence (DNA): TGTGCCAGCACATTTTCCGGGACTAGGGAGCAGTACTTC. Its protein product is CASTFSGTREQYF.

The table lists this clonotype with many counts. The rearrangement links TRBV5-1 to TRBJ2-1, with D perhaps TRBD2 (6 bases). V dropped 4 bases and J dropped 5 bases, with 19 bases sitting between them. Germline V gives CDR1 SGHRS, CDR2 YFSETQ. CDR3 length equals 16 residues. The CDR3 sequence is CASSPSTKRTNNEQFF. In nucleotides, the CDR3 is TGCGCCAGCAGCCCCTCCACCAAGCGGACTAACAATGAGCAGTTCTTC. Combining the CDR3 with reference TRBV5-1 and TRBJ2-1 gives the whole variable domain KAGVTQTPRYLIKTRGQQVTLSCSPISGHRSVSWYQQTPGQGLQFLFEYFSETQRNKGNFPGRFSGRQFSNSRSEMNVSTLELGDSALYLCASSPSTKRTNNEQFFGPGTRLTVL.

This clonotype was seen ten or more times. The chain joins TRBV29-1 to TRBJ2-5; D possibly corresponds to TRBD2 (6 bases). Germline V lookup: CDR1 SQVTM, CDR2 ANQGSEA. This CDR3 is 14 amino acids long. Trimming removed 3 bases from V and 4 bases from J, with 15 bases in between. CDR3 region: CSVEDPGRGETQYF. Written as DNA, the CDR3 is TGCAGCGTTGAGGACCCCGGGAGAGGAGAGACCCAGTACTTC. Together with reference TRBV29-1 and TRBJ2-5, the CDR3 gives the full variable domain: SAVISQKPSRDICQRGTSLTIQCQVDSQVTMMFWYRQQPGQSLTLIATANQGSEATYESGFVIDKFPISRPNLTFSTLTVSNMSPEDSSIYLCSVEDPGRGETQYFGPGTRLLVL.

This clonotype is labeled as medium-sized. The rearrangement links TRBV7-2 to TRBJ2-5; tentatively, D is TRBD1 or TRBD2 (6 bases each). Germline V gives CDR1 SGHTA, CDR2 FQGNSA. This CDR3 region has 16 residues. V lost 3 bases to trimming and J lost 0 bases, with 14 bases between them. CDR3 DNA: TGTGCCAGCAGCTTTAAAGGGGGAGGTAACCAAGAGACCCAGTACTTC. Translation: CASSFKGGGNQETQYF.

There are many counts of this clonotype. For the CDR3, the DNA is TGTGCCAGCAGTGTGCTGGGTTCCGCAGATACGCAGTATTTT. It encodes CASSVLGSADTQYF. The chain couples TRBV2 to TRBJ2-3; no firm D call. The V end lost 4 bases, the J end lost 4 bases, and 12 bases lay between the germline ends. This CDR3 spans 14 amino acids. CDR1 is SNHLY, CDR2 FYNNEI, per germline.

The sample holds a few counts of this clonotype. CDR3 sequence reads: CASSLWGASEAFF. CDR3 nucleotides: TGTGCCAGCAGTTTATGGGGGGCTTCTGAAGCTTTCTTT. The chain joins TRBV27 to TRBJ1-1, with D perhaps TRBD1 (6 bases). Germline loops: CDR1 MNHEY, CDR2 SMNVEV (reference sequence). Between the trimmed V and J ends, which lost 1 base and 6 bases, there was a span of 9 bases. This CDR3 has 13 residues.

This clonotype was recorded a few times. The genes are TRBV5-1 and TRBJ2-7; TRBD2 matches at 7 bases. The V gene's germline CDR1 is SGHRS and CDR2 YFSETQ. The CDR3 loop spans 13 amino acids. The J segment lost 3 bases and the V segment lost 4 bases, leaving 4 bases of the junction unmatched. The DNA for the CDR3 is TGCGCCAGCAGCACAGGACTAGTCTACGAGCAGTACTTC. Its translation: CASSTGLVYEQYF.

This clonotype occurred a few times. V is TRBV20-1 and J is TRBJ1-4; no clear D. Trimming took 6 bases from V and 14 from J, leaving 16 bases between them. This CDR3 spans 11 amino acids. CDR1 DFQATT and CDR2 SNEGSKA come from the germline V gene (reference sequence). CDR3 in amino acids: CSAKERAKLFF. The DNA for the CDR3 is TGCAGTGCCAAAGAGCGGGCGAAGCTGTTTTTT.

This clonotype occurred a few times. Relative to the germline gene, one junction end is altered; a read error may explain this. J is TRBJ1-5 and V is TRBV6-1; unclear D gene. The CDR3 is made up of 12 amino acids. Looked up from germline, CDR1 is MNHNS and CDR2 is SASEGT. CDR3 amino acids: CTSRQANQPQHF. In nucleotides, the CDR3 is TGTACCAGCAGGCAGGCCAATCAGCCCCAGCATTTT.